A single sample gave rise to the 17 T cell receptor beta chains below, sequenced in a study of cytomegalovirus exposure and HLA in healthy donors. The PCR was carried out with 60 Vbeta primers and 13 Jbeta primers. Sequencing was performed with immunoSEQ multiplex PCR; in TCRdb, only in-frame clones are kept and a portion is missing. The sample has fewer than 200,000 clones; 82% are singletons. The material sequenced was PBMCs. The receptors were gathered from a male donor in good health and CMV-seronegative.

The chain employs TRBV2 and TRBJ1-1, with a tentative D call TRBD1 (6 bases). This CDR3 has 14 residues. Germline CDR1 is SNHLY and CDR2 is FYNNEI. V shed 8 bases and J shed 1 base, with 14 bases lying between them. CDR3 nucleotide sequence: TGTGCCAGCTTGGAACAGGGTCCGAACACTGAAGCTTTCTTT. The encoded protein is CASLEQGPNTEAFF.

The chain's CDR3 is CASSQDRGGTEAFF. DNA of the CDR3: TGCGCCAGCAGCCAAGATCGGGGGGGCACTGAAGCTTTCTTT. The chain combines TRBV4-3 with TRBJ1-1; tentatively, D is TRBD1 (5 bases). V lost 0 bases and J lost 4, with 9 bases in between. This CDR3 spans 14 amino acids. Germline V lookup: CDR1 LGHNA, CDR2 YSLEER.

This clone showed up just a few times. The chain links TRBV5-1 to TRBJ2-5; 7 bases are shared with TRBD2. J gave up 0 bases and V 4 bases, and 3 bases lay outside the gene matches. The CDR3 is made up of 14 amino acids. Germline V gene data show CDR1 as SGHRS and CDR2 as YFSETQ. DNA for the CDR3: TGCGCCAGCAGCAGAAGCGGGGACCAAGAGACCCAGTACTTC. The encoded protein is CASSRSGDQETQYF.

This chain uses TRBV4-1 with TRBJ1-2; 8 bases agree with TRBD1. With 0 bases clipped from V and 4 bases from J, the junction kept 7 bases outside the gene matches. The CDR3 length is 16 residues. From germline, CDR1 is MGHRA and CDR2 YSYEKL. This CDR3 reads CASSQDIRGQGYGYTF. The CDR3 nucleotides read TGCGCCAGCAGCCAAGATATCAGGGGGCAGGGCTATGGCTACACCTTC.

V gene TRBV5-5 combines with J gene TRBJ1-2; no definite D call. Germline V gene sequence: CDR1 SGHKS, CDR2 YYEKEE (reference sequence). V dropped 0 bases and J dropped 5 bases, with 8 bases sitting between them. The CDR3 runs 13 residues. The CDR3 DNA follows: TGTGCCAGCAGCTTGGTGAACTGGTATGGCTACACCTTC. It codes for CASSLVNWYGYTF.

CDR3 region: CASSSIHLTNYGYTF. The CDR3, as DNA: TGTGCCAGCAGCTCCATACACCTGACTAACTATGGCTACACCTTC. V gene TRBV11-1 combines with J gene TRBJ1-2; D remains unclear. V was pared by 4 bases and J by 0 bases, with 12 bases between. This CDR3 contains 15 residues. The germline gives CDR1 SGHAT, CDR2 FQDESV (reference sequence).

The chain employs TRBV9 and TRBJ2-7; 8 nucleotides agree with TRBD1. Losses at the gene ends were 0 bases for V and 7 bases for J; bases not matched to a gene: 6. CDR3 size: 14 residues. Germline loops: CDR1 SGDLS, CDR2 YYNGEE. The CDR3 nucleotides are TGTGCCAGCAGCGTAGATCCAGGGGGCCGGGAGCAGTACTTC. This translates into CASSVDPGGREQYF.

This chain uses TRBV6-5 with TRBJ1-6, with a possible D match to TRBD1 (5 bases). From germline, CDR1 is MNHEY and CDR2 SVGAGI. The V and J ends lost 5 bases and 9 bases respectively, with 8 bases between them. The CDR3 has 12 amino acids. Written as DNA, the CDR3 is TGTGCCAGCAGTGTCGGGGGTTCACCCCTCCACTTT. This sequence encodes CASSVGGSPLHF.

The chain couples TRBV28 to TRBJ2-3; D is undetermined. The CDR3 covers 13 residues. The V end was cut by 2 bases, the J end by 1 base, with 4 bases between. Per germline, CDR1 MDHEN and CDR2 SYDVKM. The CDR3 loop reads CASSLQGTDTQYF. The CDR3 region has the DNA TGTGCCAGCAGTTTACAGGGCACAGATACGCAGTATTTT.

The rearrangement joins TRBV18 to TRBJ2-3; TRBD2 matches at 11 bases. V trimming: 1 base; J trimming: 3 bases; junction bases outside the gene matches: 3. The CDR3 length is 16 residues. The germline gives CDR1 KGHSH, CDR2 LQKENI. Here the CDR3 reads CASSPLAGGLTDTQYF. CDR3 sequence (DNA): TGTGCCAGCTCACCACTAGCGGGGGGGCTTACAGATACGCAGTATTTT. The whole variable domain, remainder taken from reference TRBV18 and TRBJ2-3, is NAGVMQNPRHLVRRRGQEARLRCSPMKGHSHVYWYRQLPEEGLKFMVYLQKENIIDESGMPKERFSAEFPKEGPSILRIQQVVRGDSAAYFCASSPLAGGLTDTQYFGPGTRLTVL.

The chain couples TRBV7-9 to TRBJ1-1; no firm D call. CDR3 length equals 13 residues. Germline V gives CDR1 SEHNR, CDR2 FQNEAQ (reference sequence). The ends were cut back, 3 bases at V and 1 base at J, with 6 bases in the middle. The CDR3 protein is CASSLEGNTEAFF. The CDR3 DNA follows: TGTGCCAGCAGCTTGGAGGGGAACACTGAAGCTTTCTTT.

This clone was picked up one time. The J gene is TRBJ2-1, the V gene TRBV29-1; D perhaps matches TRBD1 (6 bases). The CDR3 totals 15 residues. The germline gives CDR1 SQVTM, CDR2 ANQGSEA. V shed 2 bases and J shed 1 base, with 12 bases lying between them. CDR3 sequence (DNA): TGCAGCGTTGAAACGACGACAGGATCCTACAATGAGCAGTTCTTC. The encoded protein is CSVETTTGSYNEQFF.

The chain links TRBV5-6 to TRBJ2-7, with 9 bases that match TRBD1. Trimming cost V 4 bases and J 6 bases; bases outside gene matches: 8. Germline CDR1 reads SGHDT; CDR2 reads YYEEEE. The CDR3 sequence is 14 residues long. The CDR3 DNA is TGTGCCAGCAGCCTCCGGGACAGGGTTGGCGAGCAGTACTTC. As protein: CASSLRDRVGEQYF.

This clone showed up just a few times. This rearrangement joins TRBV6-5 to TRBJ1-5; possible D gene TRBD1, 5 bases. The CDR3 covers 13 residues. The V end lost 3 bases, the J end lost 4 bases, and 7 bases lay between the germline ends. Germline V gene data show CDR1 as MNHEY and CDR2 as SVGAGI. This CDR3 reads CASSYGGNQPQHF. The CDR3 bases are TGTGCCAGCAGTTATGGGGGGAATCAGCCCCAGCATTTT.

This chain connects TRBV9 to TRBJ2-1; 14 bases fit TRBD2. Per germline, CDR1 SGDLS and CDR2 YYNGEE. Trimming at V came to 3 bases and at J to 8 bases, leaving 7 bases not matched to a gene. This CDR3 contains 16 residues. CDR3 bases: TGTGCCAGCAGCGCGACTAGCGGGAGGGTTGGAGATGAGCAGTTCTTC. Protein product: CASSATSGRVGDEQFF.

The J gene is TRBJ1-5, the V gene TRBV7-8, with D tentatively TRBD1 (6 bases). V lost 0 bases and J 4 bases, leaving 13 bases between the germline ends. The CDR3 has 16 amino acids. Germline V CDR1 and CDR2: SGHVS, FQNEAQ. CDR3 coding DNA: TGTGCCAGCAGCTTAGCGCGATGGACAGCTAATCAGCCCCAGCATTTT. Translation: CASSLARWTANQPQHF.

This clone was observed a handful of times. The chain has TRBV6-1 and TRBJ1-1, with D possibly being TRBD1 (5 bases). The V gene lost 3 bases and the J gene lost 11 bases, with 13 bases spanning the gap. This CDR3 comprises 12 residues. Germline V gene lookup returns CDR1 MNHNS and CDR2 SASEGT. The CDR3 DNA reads TGTGCCAGCAGTGACAGGGCCCCTGGGGCTTTCTTT. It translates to CASSDRAPGAFF.